A single sample gave rise to the 21 T cell receptor beta chains below, sequenced in a study of blood T cell repertoires in COVID-19. The data were produced by immunoSEQ multiplex PCR, yet TCRdb's version contains in-frame clones alone and is incomplete. Here the sample spans approximately 230,000 clones, around 80% being singletons. The sample taken for sequencing was peripheral blood. The receptors shown here come from a woman aged 40 to 49 with active or convalescent COVID-19.

The V gene is TRBV19, the J gene TRBJ1-1; D is possibly TRBD1 (5 bases). The V gene lost 4 bases and the J gene lost 1 base, with 19 bases spanning the gap. Germline-derived CDR1 and CDR2 are LNHDA and SQIVND (reference sequence). This CDR3 comprises 17 residues. This chain's CDR3 is CASSTSYNQGRNTEAFF. Written as DNA, the CDR3 is TGTGCCAGTAGTACCTCTTACAACCAGGGTAGGAACACTGAAGCTTTCTTT. Together with reference TRBV19 and TRBJ1-1, the CDR3 gives the full variable domain: DGGITQSPKYLFRKEGQNVTLSCEQNLNHDAMYWYRQDPGQGLRLIYYSQIVNDFQKGDIAEGYSVSREKKESFPLTVTSAQKNPTAFYLCASSTSYNQGRNTEAFFGQGTRLTVV.

Only a few counts were recorded for this clone. The rearrangement links TRBV5-5 to TRBJ1-1; possible D gene TRBD1, 5 bases. Germline values: CDR1 SGHKS, CDR2 YYEKEE (reference sequence). CDR3 length: 15 residues. V lost 0 bases and J 1 base, leaving 10 bases between the germline ends. The CDR3 DNA sequence: TGTGCCAGCAGCTTGGTGTGGGGCGAGAACACTGAAGCTTTCTTT. It yields the protein CASSLVWGENTEAFF.

The chain joins TRBV2 to TRBJ2-7; the D gene is possibly TRBD1 (6 bases). This CDR3 contains 15 residues. Trimming removed 3 bases at V and 7 bases at J, with 19 bases between. CDR1 and CDR2 (germline): SNHLY, FYNNEI. CDR3 residues: CASSEGQGPFWEQYV. CDR3 coding DNA: TGTGCCAGCAGTGAGGGTCAGGGGCCTTTTTGGGAGCAGTACGTC.

The chain is built from TRBV19 and TRBJ2-2, with 9 nucleotides matching TRBD1. V was pared by 3 bases and J by 6 bases, with 11 bases of the junction left unmatched. The germline CDR1 and CDR2 sequences are LNHDA and SQIVND (reference sequence). There are 17 residues in the CDR3. CDR3: CASSMGTGQGISGELFF. The CDR3 DNA reads as TGTGCCAGTAGTATGGGGACCGGACAGGGGATTTCCGGGGAGCTGTTTTTT.

This chain links TRBV6-5 with TRBJ2-3, with a possible D match to TRBD2 (6 bases). The V gene's germline CDR1 is MNHEY and CDR2 SVGAGI. V lost 0 bases to trimming and J lost 1 base, with 8 bases between them. The CDR3 length is 15 residues. CDR3 sequence reads: CASSYSTSRTDTQYF. CDR3 nucleotides: TGTGCCAGCAGTTACTCAACTAGCCGCACAGATACGCAGTATTTT.

The chain recombines TRBV5-1 with TRBJ1-2; a weak D match, TRBD1 (6 bases). This CDR3 spans 15 amino acids. The V gene lost 2 bases and the J gene lost 4 bases, with 15 bases spanning the gap. The germline gives CDR1 SGHRS, CDR2 YFSETQ. The CDR3 region has the DNA TGCGCCAGCAGCTTCTACAGGGAAGGGCTCTATGGCTACACCTTC. Protein sequence: CASSFYREGLYGYTF.

The chain employs TRBV28 and TRBJ1-3; D gene ambiguous. The CDR3 runs 14 residues. The germline CDR1 and CDR2 sequences are MDHEN and SYDVKM. The ends were cut back, 3 bases at V and 8 bases at J, with 14 bases in the middle. Here the CDR3 DNA reads TGTGCCAGCAGTTTGGTGGGCGGCGGGGACACCATATATTTT. It is translated as CASSLVGGGDTIYF.

The J gene is TRBJ1-5, the V gene TRBV3-1 (or the pseudogene TRBV3-2); no clear D. This CDR3 is 13 amino acids long. CDR1 and CDR2 (germline): LGHDT, YNNKEL (reference sequence). V dropped 6 bases and J dropped 3 bases, with 9 bases sitting between them. The CDR3 spells CASSLGFNQPQHF. The DNA of the CDR3 is TGTGCCAGCAGTCTCGGTTTCAATCAGCCCCAGCATTTT.

The V call is TRBV19, the J call TRBJ1-5; D call uncertain. The germline V gene encodes CDR1 LNHDA and CDR2 SQIVND (reference sequence). Trimming cost V 5 bases and J 9 bases, with 17 bases left between them. The CDR3 loop spans 14 amino acids. DNA for the CDR3: TGTGCCAGTAGTGCCGATAGAGCCTCTTCGCCCCAGCATTTT. Its protein is CASSADRASSPQHF.

V usage is TRBV19 and J usage is TRBJ1-1; TRBD1 might be the D (6 bases). The CDR3 totals 13 residues. Trimming took 3 bases from V and 1 from J, leaving 6 bases between them. Germline lookup yields CDR1 LNHDA and CDR2 SQIVND (reference sequence). CDR3 bases: TGTGCCAGTAGTATGACAGGGAACACTGAAGCTTTCTTT. As protein: CASSMTGNTEAFF.

The rearrangement links TRBV4-1 to TRBJ2-6; 11 nucleotides match TRBD2. CDR1 and CDR2 (germline): MGHRA, YSYEKL. V lost 7 bases, J lost 0 bases, and 14 bases stayed unmatched. The CDR3 runs to 20 residues. CDR3 loop: CASTTFETSGAVSGANVLTF. CDR3 nucleotide sequence: TGCGCCAGCACCACGTTCGAGACTAGCGGGGCAGTCTCTGGGGCCAACGTCCTGACTTTC.

The J gene is TRBJ1-2, the V gene TRBV28; 10 bases are shared with TRBD1. The germline CDR1 and CDR2 sequences are MDHEN and SYDVKM. V trimming: 6 bases; J trimming: 8 bases; junction bases outside the gene matches: 6. The CDR3 totals 13 residues. CDR3 in DNA: TGTGCCAGCAGCTCGGGACAGGGGCGAGGCTACACCTTC. Translation: CASSSGQGRGYTF.

This clone was counted a few times. This rearrangement joins TRBV12-3 or TRBV12-4 to TRBJ2-3, with D unresolved. Trimming took 6 bases from V and 2 from J, leaving 3 bases between them. The CDR3 has 11 amino acids. The CDR3 spells CASSFTDTQYF. Here the CDR3 DNA reads TGTGCCAGCAGCTTCACAGATACGCAGTATTTT.

The chain has TRBV6-5 and TRBJ2-3; D uncertain. The CDR3 length is 14 residues. V lost 6 bases to trimming and J lost 4 bases, with 14 bases between them. Germline V gene lookup returns CDR1 MNHEY and CDR2 SVGAGI. The CDR3 bases are TGTGCCAGCAGGCGGCGTACCTCAGCAGATACGCAGTATTTT. It is translated as CASRRRTSADTQYF.

The chain is built from TRBV6-5 and TRBJ2-7, with a weak D call TRBD1 (6 bases). This CDR3 has 14 amino acids. The germline CDR1 and CDR2 sequences are MNHEY and SVGAGI. Trimming stripped 6 bases from V and 1 base from J, with 13 bases between. CDR3 amino acids: CASRQVGHSYEQYF. DNA of the CDR3: TGTGCCAGCAGGCAGGTGGGACATTCCTACGAGCAGTACTTC.

This sequence joins TRBV9 and TRBJ1-1; D gene unclear. Trimming left V 4 bases short and J 5 bases short, with 15 bases between. The germline CDR1 and CDR2 sequences are SGDLS and YYNGEE. This CDR3 contains 14 residues. The CDR3 region has the DNA TGTGCCAGCAGCCTCCTGGCCTCACAGACTGAAGCTTTCTTT. It specifies CASSLLASQTEAFF. The full variable domain, with the rest looked up from reference TRBV9 and TRBJ1-1, is DSGVTQTPKHLITATGQRVTLRCSPRSGDLSVYWYQQSLDQGLQFLIQYYNGEERAKGNILERFSAQQFPDLHSELNLSSLELGDSALYFCASSLLASQTEAFFGQGTRLTVV.

The genes are TRBV2 and TRBJ1-3, with TRBD1 as a possible D gene (5 bases). V lost 7 bases, J lost 4 bases, and 8 bases lay in between. The CDR3 spans 12 residues. Germline loops: CDR1 SNHLY, CDR2 FYNNEI. CDR3 in DNA: TGTGCCAGCAAGACAGTCGGAAACACCATATATTTT. The encoded protein is CASKTVGNTIYF.

V and J are TRBV6-5 and TRBJ2-1, with a tentative D call TRBD1 (6 bases). This CDR3 contains 12 residues. Trimming pared 8 bases from V and 10 bases from J, leaving 15 bases between. Germline V gene lookup returns CDR1 MNHEY and CDR2 SVGAGI. Here the CDR3 reads CASGGQSREQFF. The CDR3 DNA is TGTGCCAGCGGCGGACAGTCCCGGGAGCAGTTCTTC.

The chain uses TRBV6-5 and TRBJ1-6, with a weak D call TRBD1 (5 bases). CDR1 is MNHEY and CDR2 is SVGAGI in the germline V gene. The CDR3 loop spans 15 amino acids. V was trimmed by 7 bases and J by 0 bases, leaving 10 bases between them. The CDR3 protein is CASIWGSSYNSPLHF. DNA of the CDR3: TGTGCCAGCATTTGGGGCAGCTCCTATAATTCACCCCTCCACTTT.

The V call is TRBV5-1, the J call TRBJ1-2; 7 positions match TRBD1. Losses at the gene ends were 0 bases for V and 6 bases for J; bases not matched to a gene: 8. CDR3 length equals 15 residues. From germline, CDR1 is SGHRS and CDR2 YFSETQ. In DNA, the CDR3 is TGCGCCAGCAGCTTGGAGGTGGCAGGGGGGCATGGCTACACCTTC. This gives the protein CASSLEVAGGHGYTF.

The V and J genes are TRBV18 and TRBJ2-3; D may be TRBD2 (5 bases). Trimming stripped 6 bases from V and 5 bases from J, with 12 bases between. The germline CDR1 and CDR2 sequences are KGHSH and LQKENI. This CDR3 spans 13 amino acids. The CDR3 region is CASSQNGEDTQYF. In DNA form, the CDR3 reads TGTGCCAGCTCGCAAAACGGGGAAGATACGCAGTATTTT.